Below, one TCR beta chain is given with its context. What it binds is unknown. This sample is part of a study of T cell responses to AZD1222 COVID-19 vaccine. CDR3 size: 14 residues. Trimming stripped 2 bases from V and 4 bases from J, with 8 bases between. The germline gives CDR1 SEHNR, CDR2 FQNEAQ (reference sequence). Overall study findings and caveats: The donors showed a predominance of white British ancestry and of females, with possible underestimation of clonal diversity. Sampled repertoires all dated from after the peak T cell response.

Libraries were prepared by immunoSEQ multiplex PCR; TCRdb keeps only in-frame clonotypes and omits some of them. Among about 99,000 clones, 87% were seen once, and the ten largest hold roughly 2.9%. This receptor was taken from an adult in good health. The rearrangement links TRBV7-9 to TRBJ1-4; D is ambiguous. Sequencing used peripheral blood, obtained on day 0 of AZD1222 vaccination. The CDR3 region has the DNA TGTGCCAGCAGCTTAAGGGAGAATAATGAAAAACTGTTTTTT. This gives the protein CASSLRENNEKLFF.